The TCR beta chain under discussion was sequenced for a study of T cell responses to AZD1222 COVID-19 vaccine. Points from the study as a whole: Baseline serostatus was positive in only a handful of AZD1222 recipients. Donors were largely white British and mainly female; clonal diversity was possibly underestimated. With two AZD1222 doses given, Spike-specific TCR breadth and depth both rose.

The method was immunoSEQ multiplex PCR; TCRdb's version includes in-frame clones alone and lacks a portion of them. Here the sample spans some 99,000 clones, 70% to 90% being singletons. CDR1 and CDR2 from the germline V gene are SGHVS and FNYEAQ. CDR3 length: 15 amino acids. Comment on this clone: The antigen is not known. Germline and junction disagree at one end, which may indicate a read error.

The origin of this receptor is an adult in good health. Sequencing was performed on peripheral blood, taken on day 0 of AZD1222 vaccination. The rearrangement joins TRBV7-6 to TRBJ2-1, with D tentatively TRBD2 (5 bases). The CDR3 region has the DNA TGTGCCAGCAGCTTTCGGGAACACTCCAACAATGAGCAGTTCTTC. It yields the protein CASSFREHSNNEQFF.